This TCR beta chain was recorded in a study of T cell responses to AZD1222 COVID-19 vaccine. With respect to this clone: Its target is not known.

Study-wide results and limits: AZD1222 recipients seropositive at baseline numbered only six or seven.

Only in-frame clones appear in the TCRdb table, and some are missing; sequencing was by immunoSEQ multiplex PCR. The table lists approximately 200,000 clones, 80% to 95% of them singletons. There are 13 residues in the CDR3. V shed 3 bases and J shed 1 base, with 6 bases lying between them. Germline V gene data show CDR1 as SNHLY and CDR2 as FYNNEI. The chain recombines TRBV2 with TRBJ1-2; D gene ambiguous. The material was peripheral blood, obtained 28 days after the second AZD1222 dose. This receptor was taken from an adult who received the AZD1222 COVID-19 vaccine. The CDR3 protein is CASSDDNNYGYTF. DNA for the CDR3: TGTGCCAGCAGTGACGACAATAACTATGGCTACACCTTC.